The source of this TCR beta chain is a study of cytomegalovirus exposure and HLA in healthy donors. Study-wide background: Sequencing of some 190 million T cells in an earlier analysis found 100 million to 140 million unique TCR beta sequences.

In its sample, this clone was seen a few times. The antigen is undetermined. V dropped 4 bases and J dropped 7 bases, with 16 bases sitting between them. The CDR3 loop spans 14 amino acids. Germline assignment: CDR1 SQVTM and CDR2 ANQGSEA. Study-level points and caveats: Specificity for CMV antigens was confirmed in vitro for a few of the CMV-associated chains. Analyses of presence/absence relied on an assumption of roughly uniform sequencing depth across donors. More clonal expansion characterized HLA-associated TCR beta chains than equally common others in a later analysis.

Primers: 60 Vbeta forward and 13 Jbeta reverse. Sequenced by immunoSEQ multiplex PCR; TCRdb stores in-frame clones only, minus some. The table shows about 160,000 clones, with roughly 71% occurring only once. This chain uses TRBV29-1 with TRBJ1-4; a possible D gene is TRBD1 (5 bases). The source of this sequence is a woman between 45 and 65 years old in good health and CMV-seropositive. Sequencing was performed on PBMCs. CDR3 DNA sequence: TGCAGCGTTGGTCCGGGAGTGGGGACTGAAAAACTGTTTTTT. This encodes CSVGPGVGTEKLFF. The whole variable domain, remainder taken from reference TRBV29-1 and TRBJ1-4, is SAVISQKPSRDICQRGTSLTIQCQVDSQVTMMFWYRQQPGQSLTLIATANQGSEATYESGFVIDKFPISRPNLTFSTLTVSNMSPEDSSIYLCSVGPGVGTEKLFFGSGTQLSVL.